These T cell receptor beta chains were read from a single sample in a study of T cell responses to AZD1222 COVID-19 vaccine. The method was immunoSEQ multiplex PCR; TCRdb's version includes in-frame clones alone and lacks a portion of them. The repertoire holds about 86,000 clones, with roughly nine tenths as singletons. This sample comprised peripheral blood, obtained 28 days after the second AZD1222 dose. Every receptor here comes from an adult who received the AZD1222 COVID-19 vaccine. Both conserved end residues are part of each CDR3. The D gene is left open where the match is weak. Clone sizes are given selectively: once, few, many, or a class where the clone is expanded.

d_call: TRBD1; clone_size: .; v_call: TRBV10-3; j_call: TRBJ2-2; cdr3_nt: TGTGCCATCATGGACAGGCGGAACACCGGGGAGCTGTTTTTT; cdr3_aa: CAIMDRRNTGELFF
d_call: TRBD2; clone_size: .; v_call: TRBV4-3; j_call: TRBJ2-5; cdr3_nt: TGCGCCAGCAGCCAAGATCTAGCGGGAGAAGAGACCCAGTACTTC; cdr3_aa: CASSQDLAGEETQYF
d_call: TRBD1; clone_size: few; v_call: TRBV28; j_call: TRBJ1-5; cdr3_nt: TGTGCCAGCAGACCCGGGACAGGAGGGGTGAATCAGCCCCAGCATTTT; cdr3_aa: CASRPGTGGVNQPQHF
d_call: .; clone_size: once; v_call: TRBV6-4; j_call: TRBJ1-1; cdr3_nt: TGTGCCAGCAGTGATGGCTTGAACACTGAAGCTTTCTTT; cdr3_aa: CASSDGLNTEAFF
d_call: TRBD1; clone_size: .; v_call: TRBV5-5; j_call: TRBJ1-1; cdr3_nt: TGTGCCAGCAGCTTGGTTATCGGACAGGGGGTATCAGGCACTGAAGCTTTCTTT; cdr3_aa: CASSLVIGQGVSGTEAFF
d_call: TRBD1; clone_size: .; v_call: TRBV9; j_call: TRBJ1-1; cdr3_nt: TGTGCCAGCAGCGTAGGTGCAGGGGGTGGCACTGAAGCTTTCTTT; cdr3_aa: CASSVGAGGGTEAFF
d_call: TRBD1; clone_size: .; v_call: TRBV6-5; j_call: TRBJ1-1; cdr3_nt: TGTGCCAGCAGTAACCCGGGACAGGGGGTTCGGAAAGCTTTCTTT; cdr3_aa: CASSNPGQGVRKAFF
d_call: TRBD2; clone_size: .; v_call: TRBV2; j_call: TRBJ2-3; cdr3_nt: TGTGCCAGCAGTGAGCTAGCGGGGATAGTAGATACGCAGTATTTT; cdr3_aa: CASSELAGIVDTQYF
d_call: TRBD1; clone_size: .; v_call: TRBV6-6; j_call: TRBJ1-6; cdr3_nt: TGTGCCAGCAGTTTACGGACGACAGGGAATAATTCACCCCTCCACTTT; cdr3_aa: CASSLRTTGNNSPLHF
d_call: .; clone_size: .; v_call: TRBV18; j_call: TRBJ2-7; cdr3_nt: TGTGCCAGCTCACCAGAAGGGCCCTCCTACGAGCAGTACTTC; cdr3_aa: CASSPEGPSYEQYF
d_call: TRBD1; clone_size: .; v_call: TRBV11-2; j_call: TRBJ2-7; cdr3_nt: TGTGCCAGCAGTTACGGACAGGGTAACACCTACGAGCAGTACTTC; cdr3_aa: CASSYGQGNTYEQYF
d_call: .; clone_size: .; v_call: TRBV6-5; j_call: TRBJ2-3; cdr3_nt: TGTGCCAGCAGTGACTCGGGAGATACGCAGTATTTT; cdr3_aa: CASSDSGDTQYF
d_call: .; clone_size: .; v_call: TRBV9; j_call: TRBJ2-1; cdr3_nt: TGTGCCAGCAGCGTAGCTTGGACCTCTCGTGAGCAGTTCTTC; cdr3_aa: CASSVAWTSREQFF
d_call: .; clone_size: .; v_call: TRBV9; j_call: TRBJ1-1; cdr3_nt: TGTGCCAGCAGCGTTTCGGGGGCATTGTATACTGAAGCTTTCTTT; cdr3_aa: CASSVSGALYTEAFF
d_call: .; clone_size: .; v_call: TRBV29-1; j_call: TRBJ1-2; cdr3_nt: TGCAGCGTTGAAGCAACAGGGACGGACTATGGCTACACCTTC; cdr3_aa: CSVEATGTDYGYTF
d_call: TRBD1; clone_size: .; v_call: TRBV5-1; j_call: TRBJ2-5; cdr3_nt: TGCGCCAGCAGGCAAGGGACAGCGAAAGAGACCCAGTACTTC; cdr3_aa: CASRQGTAKETQYF
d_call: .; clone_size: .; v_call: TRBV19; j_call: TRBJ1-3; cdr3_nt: TGTGCCAGTAGTTTCCACCGCAGCTCTGGAAACACCATATATTTT; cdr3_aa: CASSFHRSSGNTIYF
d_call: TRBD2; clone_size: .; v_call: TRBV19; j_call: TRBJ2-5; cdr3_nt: TGTGCCAGTAGTGGAAGGACTAGCGGGGGAGAGACCCAGTACTTC; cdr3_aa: CASSGRTSGGETQYF
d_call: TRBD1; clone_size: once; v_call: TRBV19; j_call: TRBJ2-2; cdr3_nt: TGTGCCAGTAGTATAGACCTATTACGACAGGGGCGGTTCACCGGGGAGCTGTTTTTT; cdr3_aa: CASSIDLLRQGRFTGELFF
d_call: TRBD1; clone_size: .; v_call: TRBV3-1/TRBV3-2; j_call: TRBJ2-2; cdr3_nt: TGTGCCAGCAGCCAAGGACAGGGGGCGAACACCGGGGAGCTGTTTTTT; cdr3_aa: CASSQGQGANTGELFF
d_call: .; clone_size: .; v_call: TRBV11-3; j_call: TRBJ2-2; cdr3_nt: TGTGCCAGCAGCTTAGACGGACACAGTTCGAACACCGGGGAGCTGTTTTTT; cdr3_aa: CASSLDGHSSNTGELFF
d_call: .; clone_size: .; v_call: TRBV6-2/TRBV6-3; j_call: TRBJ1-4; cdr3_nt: TGTGCCAGCAGTCTAAATCAACAGGGTGGATCCGAAAAACTGTTTTTT; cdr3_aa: CASSLNQQGGSEKLFF
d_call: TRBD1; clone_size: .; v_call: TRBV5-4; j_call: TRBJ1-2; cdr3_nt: TGTGCCAGCAGCTTGGTAACAGGGGGCCTCCCTGGCTACACCTTC; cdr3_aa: CASSLVTGGLPGYTF
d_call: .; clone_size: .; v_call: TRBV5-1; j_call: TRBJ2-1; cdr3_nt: TGCGCCAGCACCCCGGCTCTGGGCAGACCTAATGAGCAGTTCTTC; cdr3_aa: CASTPALGRPNEQFF
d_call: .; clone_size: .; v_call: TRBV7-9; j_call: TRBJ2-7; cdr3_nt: TGTGCCAGCAGCTTAGCGTCAGGAGCAGCCAACGAGCAGTACTTC; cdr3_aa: CASSLASGAANEQYF
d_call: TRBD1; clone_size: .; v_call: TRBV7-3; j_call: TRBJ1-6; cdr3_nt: TGTGCCAGCAGCGCAGGGGGTGGCGGTGGTTCACCCCTCCACTTT; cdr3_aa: CASSAGGGGGSPLHF
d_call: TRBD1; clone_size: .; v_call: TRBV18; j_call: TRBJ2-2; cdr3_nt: TGTGCCAGCTCACCAGGGGACGGGACAGGGGTCACCGGGGAGCTGTTTTTT; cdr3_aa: CASSPGDGTGVTGELFF
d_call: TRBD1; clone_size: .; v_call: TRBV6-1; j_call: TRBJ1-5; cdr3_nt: TGTGCCAGCAGTGTCGGGGTCACAGGGGGCAATCAGCCCCAGCATTTT; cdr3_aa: CASSVGVTGGNQPQHF
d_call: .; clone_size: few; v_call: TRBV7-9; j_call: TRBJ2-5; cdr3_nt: TGTGCCAGCAGCCAAGAAGGGGAGACCCAGTACTTC; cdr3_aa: CASSQEGETQYF
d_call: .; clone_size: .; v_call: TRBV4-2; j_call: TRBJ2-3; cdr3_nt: TGTGCCAGCAGTCGAGGGGCTGGGGTCACAGATACGCAGTATTTT; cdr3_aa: CASSRGAGVTDTQYF
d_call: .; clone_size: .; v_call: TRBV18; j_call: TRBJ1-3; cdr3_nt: TGTGCCAGCTCACCAGGCAGTATCGCATCTGGAAACACCATATATTTT; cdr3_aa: CASSPGSIASGNTIYF
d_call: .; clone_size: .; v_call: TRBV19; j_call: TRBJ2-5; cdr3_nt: TGTGCCAGTAGCTCCCAGGGGGGGGAGACCCAGTACTTC; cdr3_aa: CASSSQGGETQYF
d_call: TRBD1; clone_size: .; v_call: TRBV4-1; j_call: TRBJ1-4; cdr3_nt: TGCGCCAGCAGCCAGGCGATCGGGACAGGAGTCTATGCAACTAATGAAAAACTGTTTTTT; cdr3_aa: CASSQAIGTGVYATNEKLFF
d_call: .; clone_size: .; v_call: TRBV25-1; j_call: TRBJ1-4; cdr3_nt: TGTGCCAGCAGTGAACCGGGGGGGGAGGAAAAACTGTTTTTT; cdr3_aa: CASSEPGGEEKLFF
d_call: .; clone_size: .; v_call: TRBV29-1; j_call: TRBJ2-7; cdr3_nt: TGCAGCGTTGGGGGAGGATTCGGGTACGAGCAGTACTTC; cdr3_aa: CSVGGGFGYEQYF
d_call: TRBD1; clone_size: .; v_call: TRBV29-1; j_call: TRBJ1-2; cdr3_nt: TGCAGCGTTAGCGGCAGGGGGCTCGGCTACACCTTC; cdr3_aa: CSVSGRGLGYTF
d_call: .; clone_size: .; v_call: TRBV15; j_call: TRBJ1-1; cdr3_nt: TGTGCCACCAATGCCCGCGAGGGGAACACTGAAGCTTTCTTT; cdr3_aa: CATNAREGNTEAFF
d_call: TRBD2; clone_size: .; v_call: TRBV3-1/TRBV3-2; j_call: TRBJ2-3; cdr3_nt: TGTGCCAGCAGCCCCGGACTAGCGGGGGGGGCCGAAGATACGCAGTATTTT; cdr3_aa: CASSPGLAGGAEDTQYF
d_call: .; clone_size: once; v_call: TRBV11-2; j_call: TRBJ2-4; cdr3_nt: TGTGCCAGCAGCTTAGATGGGGGGGCCGTAGACATTCAGTACTTC; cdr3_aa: CASSLDGGAVDIQYF
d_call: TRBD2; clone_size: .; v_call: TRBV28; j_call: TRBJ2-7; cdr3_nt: TGTGCCAGCAGAGGGGAGCTAGCGGGGTCCGAGCAGTACTTC; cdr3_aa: CASRGELAGSEQYF
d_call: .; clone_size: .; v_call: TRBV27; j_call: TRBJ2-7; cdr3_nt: TGTGCCAGCAGTTTATCATCCCCCTACGAGCAGTACTTC; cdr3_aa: CASSLSSPYEQYF
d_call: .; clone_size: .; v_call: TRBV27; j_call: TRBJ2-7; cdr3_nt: TGTGCCAGCAGCTATTTTTGGACCGTTGGAGAACGTGCCTACGAGCAGTACTTC; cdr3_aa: CASSYFWTVGERAYEQYF
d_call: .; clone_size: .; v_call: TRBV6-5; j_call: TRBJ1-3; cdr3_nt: TGTGCCAGCAGTTACTCGAGGGGGAGCGCAAACACCATATATTTT; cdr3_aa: CASSYSRGSANTIYF
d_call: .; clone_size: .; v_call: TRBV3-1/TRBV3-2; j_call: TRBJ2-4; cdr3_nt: TGTGCCAGCAGCCATCGACTAGCCAAAAACATTCAGTACTTC; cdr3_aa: CASSHRLAKNIQYF
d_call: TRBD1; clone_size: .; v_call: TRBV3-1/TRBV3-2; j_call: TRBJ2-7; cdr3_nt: TGTGCCAGCAGCCAAGCCGGACAGGGGCCCTACGAGCAGTACTTC; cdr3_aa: CASSQAGQGPYEQYF